This T cell receptor beta chain emerged from a study of cytomegalovirus exposure and HLA in healthy donors. Regarding the study as a whole: Generally TCR sequences proved uncommon, though certain public TCRs appeared in numerous donors.

This clone was detected only once. The antigen is not known. Germline lookup yields CDR1 MGHRA and CDR2 YSYEKL. The CDR3 loop spans 15 amino acids. Trimming took 2 bases from V and 1 from J, leaving 11 bases between them. The PCR was carried out with 60 Vbeta primers and 13 Jbeta primers. Profiling relied on immunoSEQ multiplex PCR, and the TCRdb table lists in-frame clones only, not all of them. Here the sample spans approximately 200,000 clones, approximately 81% being singletons. The rearrangement links TRBV4-1 to TRBJ1-2; D is unclear. This TCR was recovered from a woman aged 18-35 years in good health and CMV-seropositive. Sequenced: PBMCs. The CDR3 loop reads CASSQRIGLNYGYTF. The CDR3 DNA reads as TGCGCCAGCAGCCAACGAATAGGACTTAACTATGGCTACACCTTC.